Below are 16 T cell receptor beta chains sequenced from a single sample in a study of blood T cell repertoires in COVID-19. Assay: immunoSEQ multiplex PCR; the TCRdb copy retains only in-frame clones and omits some. The data contain tens of thousands of clones, 75% to 85% of them singletons. The sequencing sample was made of peripheral blood. The receptor set was obtained from a human donor in a cohort sampled during active COVID-19.

V is TRBV7-9 and J is TRBJ2-1; TRBD1 matches at 8 bases. The ends lost 1 base at V and 4 bases at J; junction bases unmatched: 9. The CDR3 runs 17 residues. Germline V lookup: CDR1 SEHNR, CDR2 FQNEAQ (reference sequence). DNA of the CDR3: TGTGCCAGCAGCTTAGGGAGGGCGGGACAGGCGTACAATGAGCAGTTCTTC. Amino acids: CASSLGRAGQAYNEQFF.

The rearrangement links TRBV5-5 to TRBJ2-7, with a tentative D call TRBD1 (6 bases). Trimming took 0 bases from V and 3 from J, leaving 13 bases between them. Germline assignment: CDR1 SGHKS and CDR2 YYEKEE (reference sequence). The CDR3 loop spans 15 amino acids. CDR3 sequence reads: CASSLDRVFNYEQYF. CDR3 DNA: TGTGCCAGCAGCTTGGACAGGGTGTTCAACTACGAGCAGTACTTC.

This chain joins TRBV4-2 and TRBJ2-2; D is perhaps TRBD2 (5 bases). Germline lookup yields CDR1 LGHNA and CDR2 YNFKEQ. The CDR3 spans 14 residues. Between the trimmed V and J ends, which lost 3 bases and 4 bases, there was a span of 9 bases. In DNA form, the CDR3 reads TGTGCCAGCAGCCATTACGGGGTCACCGGGGAGCTGTTTTTT. Translation: CASSHYGVTGELFF.

This chain connects TRBV18 to TRBJ2-7, with TRBD1 identical over 7 bases. The germline gives CDR1 KGHSH, CDR2 LQKENI. The CDR3 extends over 14 amino acids. J was trimmed by 0 bases and V by 3 bases; bases with no gene match: 2. CDR3 loop: CASSPRDSSYEQYF. CDR3 bases: TGTGCCAGCTCACCCCGGGACAGCTCCTACGAGCAGTACTTC.

This chain connects TRBV9 to TRBJ1-1; D is unresolved. This CDR3 region has 14 residues. Per germline, CDR1 SGDLS and CDR2 YYNGEE. V shed 0 bases and J shed 3 bases, with 9 bases lying between them. The DNA for the CDR3 is TGTGCCAGCAGCGTAGTAGGTAGCGACACTGAAGCTTTCTTT. Its translation is CASSVVGSDTEAFF.

This chain connects TRBV7-8 to TRBJ1-6, with 7 bases identical to TRBD1. From germline, CDR1 is SGHVS and CDR2 FQNEAQ. CDR3 length: 18 residues. After removal of 5 bases from V and 0 bases from J, the junction contained 10 bases not matched to a gene. CDR3 nucleotides: TGTGCCAGCAGCGTTACCCGGGACAGCAGCTCCTATAATTCACCCCTCCACTTT. This encodes CASSVTRDSSSYNSPLHF.

A few counts support this clone. The V and J genes are TRBV4-1 and TRBJ2-3; 10 bases map to TRBD2. V shed 2 bases, J shed 2 bases, and the junction held 10 bases outside the gene matches. This CDR3 has 18 residues. The germline CDR1 and CDR2 sequences are MGHRA and YSYEKL. CDR3 amino acids: CASSQLGLAVRFTDTQYF. The CDR3 DNA sequence: TGCGCCAGCAGCCAATTAGGACTAGCGGTAAGATTCACAGATACGCAGTATTTT.

This clone was counted a single time. The V call is TRBV21-1, the J call TRBJ1-4. TRBV21-1 is a pseudogene segment. This CDR3 comprises 17 residues. The CDR3 coding sequence is TGTGCCAGCAGCAAAAGTCTTCAGCGGGCTGCTAATGAAAAACTGTTTTTT. Its translation: CASSKSLQRAANEKLFF.

The chain employs TRBV30 and TRBJ2-7, with a tentative D call TRBD2 (5 bases). Trimming pared 4 bases from V and 3 bases from J, leaving 16 bases between. CDR3 length: 14 residues. Germline values: CDR1 GTSNPN, CDR2 SVGIG (reference sequence). The CDR3 is CAWKRASSRYEQYF. The DNA of the CDR3 is TGTGCCTGGAAGAGGGCTAGCTCACGCTACGAGCAGTACTTC.

The chain recombines TRBV25-1 with TRBJ2-1; 12 bases fit TRBD2. In germline, CDR1 is MGHDK, CDR2 SYGVNS. The junction had 3 bases not matched to a gene; V was cut back by 1 base and J by 5 bases. The CDR3 has 16 amino acids. Here the CDR3 reads CASSELTSGSDNEQFF. The CDR3 coding sequence is TGTGCCAGCAGTGAATTGACTAGCGGGAGTGACAATGAGCAGTTCTTC.

CDR3 protein: CASSSLQGRAETQYF. The DNA of the CDR3 is TGTGCCAGCAGTTCTCTGCAGGGGAGAGCAGAGACCCAGTACTTC. The chain carries TRBV2 and TRBJ2-5, with TRBD1 as a possible D gene (6 bases). The germline gives CDR1 SNHLY, CDR2 FYNNEI. This CDR3 has 15 amino acids. Trimming left V 5 bases short and J 4 bases short, with 17 bases between.

V and J are TRBV27 and TRBJ1-4; 7 bases fit TRBD1. There are 13 residues in the CDR3. The germline V gene has CDR1 MNHEY and CDR2 SMNVEV (reference sequence). The V gene end was trimmed by 5 bases and the J gene end by 14 bases; junction bases not matched to a gene: 11. The CDR3 protein is CASSPLTGKRLFF. In DNA form, the CDR3 reads TGTGCCAGCAGTCCCCTGACAGGGAAGCGGCTGTTTTTT.

The gene calls are TRBV5-6 and TRBJ2-4; D gene unclear. The CDR3 has 16 residues. V lost 1 base to trimming and J lost 0 bases, with 11 bases between them. The germline gives CDR1 SGHDT, CDR2 YYEEEE. This CDR3 reads CASSLSQILAKNIQYF. The CDR3 coding sequence is TGTGCCAGCAGCTTGTCACAGATTTTAGCCAAAAACATTCAGTACTTC.

This clone was observed a single time. The chain combines TRBV5-1 with TRBJ2-1, with a possible D match to TRBD1 (5 bases). In germline, CDR1 is SGHRS, CDR2 YFSETQ. V gave up 4 bases and J gave up 9 bases, with 23 bases separating them. The CDR3 has 16 residues. For the CDR3, the DNA is TGCGCCAGCAGCCCGGGCCGAACGCAGGGTAAGAGTGAGCAGTTCTTC. It codes for CASSPGRTQGKSEQFF.

The chain employs TRBV9 and TRBJ2-2; the match to TRBD2 covers 9 bases. Unmatched junction bases numbered 7, after V lost 0 bases and J lost 4 bases. From germline, CDR1 is SGDLS and CDR2 YYNGEE. The CDR3 covers 17 residues. The DNA for the CDR3 is TGTGCCAGCAGCGTAGGGGGTAGCGGGAGCGGCACCGGGGAGCTGTTTTTT. As protein: CASSVGGSGSGTGELFF.

This chain links TRBV6-5 with TRBJ1-6; 8 nucleotides align to TRBD1. Trimming at V came to 0 bases and at J to 10 bases, leaving 8 bases not matched to a gene. The V gene's germline CDR1 is MNHEY and CDR2 SVGAGI. The length of the CDR3 is 16 residues. The CDR3 loop is CASSYSLRTGWSPLHF. CDR3 DNA sequence: TGTGCCAGCAGTTACTCACTAAGGACAGGGTGGTCACCCCTCCACTTT.